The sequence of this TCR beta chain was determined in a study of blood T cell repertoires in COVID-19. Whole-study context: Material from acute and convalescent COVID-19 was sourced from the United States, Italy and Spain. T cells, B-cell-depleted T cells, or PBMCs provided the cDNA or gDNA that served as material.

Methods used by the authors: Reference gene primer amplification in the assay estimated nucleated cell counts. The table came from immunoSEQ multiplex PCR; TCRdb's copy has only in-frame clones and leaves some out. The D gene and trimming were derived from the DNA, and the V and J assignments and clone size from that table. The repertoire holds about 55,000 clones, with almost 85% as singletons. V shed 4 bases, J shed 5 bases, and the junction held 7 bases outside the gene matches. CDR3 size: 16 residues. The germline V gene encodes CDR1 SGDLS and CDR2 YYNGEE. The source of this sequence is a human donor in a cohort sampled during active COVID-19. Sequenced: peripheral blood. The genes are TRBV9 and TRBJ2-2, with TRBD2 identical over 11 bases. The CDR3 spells CASSIGTSGRTGELFF. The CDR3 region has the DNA TGTGCCAGCAGCATCGGGACTAGCGGCCGGACCGGGGAGCTGTTTTTT.